The rows below give T cell receptor beta chains drawn from one sample of a study of control samples from healthy donors and cancer patients. The data were produced by immunoSEQ multiplex PCR, yet TCRdb's version contains in-frame clones alone and is incomplete. The table records 60,000 to 70,000 clones, around four fifths of them present only once. Sequencing used PBMCs. These receptors were taken from a woman in her forties or fifties with lung cancer. Each CDR3 is given with its conserved first and last residue. D genes are given only for firm matches. Rows give clone size only sometimes, using once, few, many, or a class for an expanded clone.

v_gene: TRBV3-1/TRBV3-2
j_gene: TRBJ2-7
d_gene: TRBD1
abundance: NA
CDR3aa: CASSHWDRRPSEQYF
CDR3nt: TGTGCCAGCAGCCACTGGGACAGGCGACCGAGCGAGCAGTACTTC

v_gene: TRBV30
j_gene: TRBJ1-1
d_gene: NA
abundance: NA
CDR3aa: CAWSPMRGGTEAFF
CDR3nt: TGTGCCTGGAGCCCCATGCGGGGGGGAACTGAAGCTTTCTTT

v_gene: TRBV7-9
j_gene: TRBJ2-7
d_gene: NA
abundance: NA
CDR3aa: CASSFLSSYEQYF
CDR3nt: TGTGCCAGCAGCTTTCTTAGCTCCTACGAGCAGTACTTC

v_gene: TRBV25-1
j_gene: TRBJ1-1
d_gene: NA
abundance: NA
CDR3aa: CASSEGGSMNTEAFF
CDR3nt: TGTGCCAGCAGTGAGGGGGGGTCTATGAACACTGAAGCTTTCTTT

v_gene: TRBV29-1
j_gene: TRBJ1-1
d_gene: NA
abundance: NA
CDR3aa: CSAARDGGTEAFF
CDR3nt: TGCAGCGCCGCAAGGGATGGGGGAACTGAAGCTTTCTTT

v_gene: TRBV27
j_gene: TRBJ1-1
d_gene: NA
abundance: NA
CDR3aa: CASSLSLVNTEAFF
CDR3nt: TGTGCCAGCAGTTTAAGTTTAGTGAACACTGAAGCTTTCTTT

v_gene: TRBV12-3/TRBV12-4
j_gene: TRBJ2-7
d_gene: NA
abundance: NA
CDR3aa: CASSLGAVYEQYF
CDR3nt: TGTGCCAGCAGTTTAGGGGCTGTCTACGAGCAGTACTTC

v_gene: TRBV18
j_gene: TRBJ1-4
d_gene: TRBD1
abundance: NA
CDR3aa: CASSPPGQGNEKLFF
CDR3nt: TGTGCCAGCTCACCTCCGGGACAGGGGAACGAAAAACTGTTTTTT

v_gene: TRBV28
j_gene: TRBJ2-7
d_gene: TRBD1
abundance: NA
CDR3aa: CASSQTGEFRYEQYF
CDR3nt: TGTGCCAGCAGCCAAACAGGGGAGTTCCGTTACGAGCAGTACTTC

v_gene: TRBV6-6
j_gene: TRBJ2-7
d_gene: NA
abundance: NA
CDR3aa: CASSYQGTYEQYF
CDR3nt: TGTGCCAGCAGTTACCAAGGGACCTACGAGCAGTACTTC

v_gene: TRBV18
j_gene: TRBJ2-5
d_gene: NA
abundance: NA
CDR3aa: CASSPAGPQTQYF
CDR3nt: TGTGCCAGCTCACCGGCCGGGCCGCAGACCCAGTACTTC

v_gene: TRBV6-5
j_gene: TRBJ2-5
d_gene: NA
abundance: NA
CDR3aa: CASTRGGATGETQYF
CDR3nt: TGTGCCAGCACCAGGGGGGGGGCGACCGGGGAGACCCAGTACTTC

v_gene: TRBV27
j_gene: TRBJ2-3
d_gene: TRBD2
abundance: NA
CDR3aa: CASKVAGGTILTDTQYF
CDR3nt: TGTGCCAGCAAGGTAGCGGGGGGCACGATACTCACAGATACGCAGTATTTT

v_gene: TRBV19
j_gene: TRBJ1-2
d_gene: NA
abundance: NA
CDR3aa: CASSSGLPDYGYTF
CDR3nt: TGTGCCAGTAGTTCCGGGCTCCCTGACTATGGCTACACCTTC

v_gene: TRBV15
j_gene: TRBJ2-5
d_gene: NA
abundance: NA
CDR3aa: CATSRDVGEQETQYF
CDR3nt: TGTGCCACCAGCAGAGATGTGGGGGAACAAGAGACCCAGTACTTC

v_gene: TRBV10-2
j_gene: TRBJ2-1
d_gene: NA
abundance: NA
CDR3aa: CASSPGRNNEQFF
CDR3nt: TGCGCCAGCAGTCCCGGACGGAACAATGAGCAGTTCTTC

v_gene: TRBV18
j_gene: TRBJ1-1
d_gene: NA
abundance: once
CDR3aa: CASSPPSLTRSAEAFF
CDR3nt: TGTGCCAGCTCACCCCCCTCATTGACACGAAGCGCTGAAGCTTTCTTT

v_gene: TRBV18
j_gene: TRBJ1-2
d_gene: NA
abundance: NA
CDR3aa: CASSPRTGAWGYTF
CDR3nt: TGTGCCAGCTCACCCCGTACGGGTGCTTGGGGCTACACCTTC

v_gene: TRBV12-3/TRBV12-4
j_gene: TRBJ2-1
d_gene: NA
abundance: NA
CDR3aa: CASTRRYNEQFF
CDR3nt: TGTGCCAGCACTCGACGGTACAATGAGCAGTTCTTC

v_gene: TRBV30
j_gene: TRBJ2-1
d_gene: NA
abundance: NA
CDR3aa: CATRAPGALGNEQFF
CDR3nt: TGTGCCACCCGCGCTCCGGGGGCACTTGGCAATGAGCAGTTCTTC

v_gene: TRBV18
j_gene: TRBJ2-5
d_gene: NA
abundance: NA
CDR3aa: CVSSPTRLGGQETQYF
CDR3nt: TGTGTCAGCTCACCGACCCGACTGGGCGGCCAAGAGACCCAGTACTTC

v_gene: TRBV30
j_gene: TRBJ2-1
d_gene: NA
abundance: NA
CDR3aa: CACLGVEQFF
CDR3nt: TGTGCCTGTCTAGGGGTTGAGCAGTTCTTC

v_gene: TRBV27
j_gene: TRBJ2-7
d_gene: TRBD2
abundance: NA
CDR3aa: CASSLKAGVASYEQYF
CDR3nt: TGTGCCAGCAGTTTAAAAGCGGGGGTTGCCTCCTACGAGCAGTACTTC

v_gene: TRBV9
j_gene: TRBJ1-1
d_gene: NA
abundance: NA
CDR3aa: CASSSPVGGNTEAFF
CDR3nt: TGTGCCAGCAGCTCCCCCGTAGGGGGAAACACTGAAGCTTTCTTT